The 31 T cell receptor beta chains presented below share a single source sample, sequenced in a study of identical twins. MiXCR, run by TCRdb on the 5' RACE reads, gives a single entry per CDR3 protein. In the table there are under 900,000 distinct CDR3 sequences, over 15% of which are singletons. A further study also used this sample, focusing on T cells expressing NK-cell markers.

Sequencing was performed on PBMCs. These receptors were taken from a woman aged 18-29 years in good health.

This clonotype was counted between two and nine times. V usage is TRBV5-1 and J usage is TRBJ2-7; D might be TRBD1 (5 bases). Germline V gene lookup returns CDR1 SGHRS and CDR2 YFSETQ. V was trimmed by 6 bases and J by 4 bases, leaving 8 bases between them. CDR3 length equals 11 residues. CDR3 residues: CASIDSYEQYF. CDR3 DNA: TGCGCCAGCATTGACAGTTACGAGCAGTACTTC.

The V gene is TRBV5-1, the J gene TRBJ2-5; tentative D call: TRBD1 (5 bases). V was clipped by 7 bases and J by 0 bases, with 10 bases between them. Germline CDR1 SGHRS, CDR2 YFSETQ. This CDR3 is 13 amino acids long. The chain's CDR3 is CASATEYQETQYF. CDR3 DNA sequence: TGCGCCAGCGCGACAGAGTACCAAGAGACCCAGTACTTC.

V and J are TRBV9 and TRBJ2-2, with D hard to call. The CDR3 consists of 17 residues. Germline CDR1 SGDLS, CDR2 YYNGEE. V was cut by 3 bases and J by 2 bases, with 17 bases left in between. The CDR3 DNA reads as TGTGCCAGCAGCGCCCCCTTGGGAACTCCAAACACCGGGGAGCTGTTTTTT. Its translation is CASSAPLGTPNTGELFF. The variable domain in full, completed from reference TRBV9 and TRBJ2-2, reads DSGVTQTPKHLITATGQRVTLRCSPRSGDLSVYWYQQSLDQGLQFLIQYYNGEERAKGNILERFSAQQFPDLHSELNLSSLELGDSALYFCASSAPLGTPNTGELFFGEGSRLTVL.

The rearrangement links TRBV6-1 to TRBJ1-5; a weak D match, TRBD1 (6 bases). This CDR3 comprises 13 residues. The V and J ends lost 4 bases and 7 bases respectively, with 11 bases between them. CDR1 and CDR2 (germline): MNHNS, SASEGT. The CDR3 DNA is TGTGCCAGCAGTGGGGGACAAGGGCAGCCCCAGCATTTT. Protein sequence: CASSGGQGQPQHF.

The CDR3 region is CASSPSVYGPQHF. CDR3 in DNA: TGTGCCAGCAGTCCCAGTGTCTATGGGCCCCAGCATTTT. The rearrangement joins TRBV12-3 or TRBV12-4 to TRBJ1-5; D ambiguous. Trimming removed 5 bases at V and 9 bases at J, with 14 bases between. This CDR3 spans 13 amino acids.

V usage is TRBV29-1 and J usage is TRBJ1-2, with D unresolved. The germline gives CDR1 SQVTM, CDR2 ANQGSEA. V was trimmed by 0 bases and J by 8 bases, leaving 16 bases between them. CDR3 length equals 14 residues. The CDR3 loop reads CSVEEYKPTGGYTF. The DNA for the CDR3 is TGCAGCGTTGAAGAATATAAGCCTACCGGGGGCTACACCTTC.

This clonotype was picked up a small number of times. This rearrangement joins TRBV28 to TRBJ2-1; D is unclear. CDR3 length equals 16 residues. The germline V and J ends were trimmed by 3 bases and 2 bases, with 14 bases remaining between them. Germline CDR1 reads MDHEN; CDR2 reads SYDVKM. The CDR3 protein is CASSFRGPGTYNEQFF. The CDR3 DNA sequence: TGTGCCAGCAGTTTCCGTGGGCCTGGCACCTACAATGAGCAGTTCTTC.

This clonotype has more than one count but fewer than ten. The chain has TRBV7-2 and TRBJ1-4, with D possibly matching TRBD1 (5 bases). The CDR3 has 14 amino acids. V was shortened by 1 base and J by 10 bases, with 13 bases between the two germline ends. The germline CDR1 and CDR2 sequences are SGHTA and FQGNSA. The DNA of the CDR3 is TGTGCCAGCAGCTTAGGCCCGGGGGAGGGAAAACTGTTTTTT. It yields the protein CASSLGPGEGKLFF.

The rearrangement links TRBV20-1 to TRBJ2-7, with a tentative D call TRBD2 (5 bases). The CDR3 length is 13 residues. CDR1 and CDR2 (germline): DFQATT, SNEGSKA (reference sequence). The V gene lost 4 bases and the J gene lost 1 base, with 11 bases spanning the gap. This CDR3 reads CSAKRGFSYEQYF. The CDR3 DNA reads TGCAGTGCTAAGCGCGGGTTTTCCTACGAGCAGTACTTC.

This clonotype was recorded at least ten times. This chain connects TRBV6-5 to TRBJ2-1; D is uncertain. The germline V and J ends were trimmed by 0 bases and 10 bases, with 7 bases remaining between them. This CDR3 has 12 amino acids. Germline assignment: CDR1 MNHEY and CDR2 SVGAGI. The CDR3 nucleotides read TGTGCCAGCAGTTACTCGGGTGGCGAGCAGTTCTTC. Amino acids: CASSYSGGEQFF.

The gene calls are TRBV7-9 and TRBJ2-7; D may be TRBD1 or TRBD2 (6 bases each). Germline loops: CDR1 SEHNR, CDR2 FQNEAQ (reference sequence). The CDR3 extends over 14 amino acids. V was shortened by 5 bases and J by 7 bases, with 18 bases between the two germline ends. The CDR3 spells CASSPVGAGREQYF. For the CDR3, the DNA is TGTGCCAGCAGCCCAGTGGGGGCTGGGAGGGAGCAGTACTTC.

The V and J genes are TRBV11-2 and TRBJ1-1; no clear D gene. Trimming took off 5 bases at V and 11 bases at J, with 18 bases between the two ends. This CDR3 has 13 residues. Per germline, CDR1 SGHAT and CDR2 FQNNGV. CDR3 loop: CASSVPQGRAAFF. For the CDR3, the DNA is TGTGCCAGCAGCGTACCCCAAGGGAGGGCTGCTTTCTTT.

This clonotype was detected many times. CDR3 sequence: CASSLYRSTTEAFF. The CDR3 DNA reads TGTGCCAGCAGCTTGTACAGGTCGACCACTGAAGCTTTCTTT. The chain combines TRBV9 with TRBJ1-1, with D possibly being TRBD1 (5 bases). Germline loops: CDR1 SGDLS, CDR2 YYNGEE. The CDR3 spans 14 residues. The V gene lost 4 bases and the J gene lost 4 bases, with 14 bases spanning the gap.

The sample holds many counts of this clonotype. The chain is built from TRBV7-9 and TRBJ2-5, with D possibly being TRBD2 (5 bases). This CDR3 is built from 11 residues. Germline loops: CDR1 SEHNR, CDR2 FQNEAQ (reference sequence). The germline V and J ends were trimmed by 5 bases and 7 bases, with 8 bases remaining between them. The CDR3 region is CASSPAGTQYF. The CDR3 region has the DNA TGTGCCAGCAGCCCCGCGGGGACCCAGTACTTC. Variable domain in full (rest from reference TRBV7-9 and TRBJ2-5): DTGVSQNPRHKITKRGQNVTFRCDPISEHNRLYWYRQTLGQGPEFLTYFQNEAQLEKSRLLSDRFSAERPKGSFSTLEIQRTEQGDSAMYLCASSPAGTQYFGPGTRLLVL.

V and J are TRBV27 and TRBJ1-2; D is perhaps TRBD1 (6 bases). Trimming left V 4 bases short and J 6 bases short, with 15 bases between. This CDR3 has 14 amino acids. In germline, CDR1 is MNHEY, CDR2 SMNVEV (reference sequence). The CDR3 sequence: CASSSGQGRHGYTF. The CDR3 DNA reads as TGTGCCAGCAGTTCTGGGCAGGGGAGACATGGCTACACCTTC.

J is TRBJ2-1 and V is TRBV20-1, with 11 bases identical to TRBD2. V lost 5 bases and J lost 3; bases outside the gene matches: 9. CDR1 and CDR2 from the germline V gene are DFQATT and SNEGSKA (reference sequence). The length of the CDR3 is 16 residues. In DNA, the CDR3 is TGCAGTGCTCCCCACCCCGGGACTAGCGGCTACAATGAGCAGTTCTTC. Protein sequence: CSAPHPGTSGYNEQFF.

The chain uses TRBV7-2 and TRBJ2-3; D is undetermined. CDR1 SGHTA and CDR2 FQGNSA come from the germline V gene. V lost 4 bases, J lost 0 bases, and 11 bases lay in between. This CDR3 spans 15 amino acids. As DNA, the CDR3 is TGTGCCAGCAGCTCTCAGGAAGCGAGCACAGATACGCAGTATTTT. It codes for CASSSQEASTDTQYF.

This clonotype was seen ten or more times. The chain links TRBV5-1 to TRBJ2-1, with 9 positions matching TRBD2. The CDR3 runs to 15 residues. Germline assignment: CDR1 SGHRS and CDR2 YFSETQ. With V trimmed by 4 bases and J by 0 bases, 2 bases remained unmatched. This CDR3 is CASSRSGSSYNEQFF. The CDR3, as DNA: TGCGCCAGCAGCCGTAGCGGGAGCTCCTACAATGAGCAGTTCTTC.

This clonotype has a count of ten or more. The chain uses TRBV3-1 and TRBJ2-7, with TRBD1 matching over 9 bases. The CDR3 has 14 residues. J was trimmed by 2 bases and V by 4 bases; bases with no gene match: 3. The germline gives CDR1 LGHDT, CDR2 YNNKEL (reference sequence). The CDR3: CASSPYRGPYEQYF. The CDR3 DNA reads as TGTGCCAGCAGCCCCTACAGGGGGCCCTACGAGCAGTACTTC.

The chain has TRBV27 and TRBJ1-5; 10 nucleotides align to TRBD1. Per the germline V gene, CDR1 is MNHEY and CDR2 is SMNVEV (reference sequence). The CDR3 spans 15 residues. With V trimmed by 6 bases and J by 4 bases, 6 bases remained unmatched. The CDR3, as DNA: TGTGCCAGCAGCCCGGACAGGGGGTGGAATCAGCCCCAGCATTTT. This sequence encodes CASSPDRGWNQPQHF.

This clonotype was seen a few times. The rearrangement uses TRBV7-2 and TRBJ1-1; D gene ambiguous. Germline V CDR1 and CDR2: SGHTA, FQGNSA. Between the trimmed V and J ends, which lost 3 bases and 6 bases, there was a span of 11 bases. This CDR3 has 13 amino acids. The CDR3 bases are TGTGCCAGCAGCTTTGGCCCTTATGCTGAAGCTTTCTTT. Translated, it gives CASSFGPYAEAFF.

This clonotype was seen a single time. The chain joins TRBV19 to TRBJ2-1, with 12 nucleotides matching TRBD2. This CDR3 has 15 amino acids. Germline CDR1 is LNHDA and CDR2 is SQIVND (reference sequence). Trimming took 6 bases from V and 1 from J; bases not matched to a gene: 1. The CDR3 here is CASSGLAGSYNEQFF. Here the CDR3 DNA reads TGTGCCAGTAGCGGACTAGCGGGATCCTACAATGAGCAGTTCTTC.

The chain couples TRBV20-1 to TRBJ1-1, with 12 bases lining up with TRBD1. V shed 6 bases and J 0 bases; nucleotides not matched to a gene: 2. This CDR3 comprises 14 residues. Germline V gene lookup returns CDR1 DFQATT and CDR2 SNEGSKA (reference sequence). The CDR3 bases are TGCAGTGCGCGGGACAGGGGGCTGAACACTGAAGCTTTCTTT. Protein sequence: CSARDRGLNTEAFF.

This clonotype was counted a few times. The chain is built from TRBV7-2 and TRBJ2-2, with a tentative D call TRBD2 (5 bases). CDR1 and CDR2 from the germline V gene are SGHTA and FQGNSA. The germline V and J ends were trimmed by 3 bases and 1 base, with 12 bases remaining between them. This CDR3 comprises 16 residues. This CDR3 is CASSFRGIMNTGELFF. The CDR3 DNA follows: TGTGCCAGCAGCTTTCGGGGTATTATGAACACCGGGGAGCTGTTTTTT.

This clonotype was counted only a few times. The rearrangement links TRBV7-9 to TRBJ2-7; 11 nucleotides agree with TRBD1. J was trimmed by 6 bases and V by 7 bases; bases with no gene match: 5. Germline V lookup: CDR1 SEHNR, CDR2 FQNEAQ (reference sequence). The CDR3 is made up of 13 amino acids. DNA of the CDR3: TGTGCCAGCACCGGACAGGGGGCAGGCGAGCAGTACTTC. Protein product: CASTGQGAGEQYF. The variable domain in full, completed from reference TRBV7-9 and TRBJ2-7, reads DTGVSQNPRHKITKRGQNVTFRCDPISEHNRLYWYRQTLGQGPEFLTYFQNEAQLEKSRLLSDRFSAERPKGSFSTLEIQRTEQGDSAMYLCASTGQGAGEQYFGPGTRLTVT.

This clonotype was seen only a few times. J is TRBJ1-1 and V is TRBV7-9, with TRBD1 matching 7 bases. CDR1 and CDR2 (germline): SEHNR, FQNEAQ (reference sequence). V was pared by 1 base and J by 4 bases, with 3 bases of the junction left unmatched. The CDR3 covers 14 residues. The CDR3 DNA reads TGTGCCAGCAGCTTAGACGGGACAGCCACTGAAGCTTTCTTT. Protein: CASSLDGTATEAFF.

This clonotype was seen more than once but under ten times. The V gene is TRBV10-3, the J gene TRBJ2-7; the match to TRBD1 covers 12 bases. The CDR3 contains 14 residues. V lost 8 bases and J lost 2; bases outside the gene matches: 4. The germline gives CDR1 ENHRY, CDR2 SYGVKD. For the CDR3, the DNA is TGTGCCATCGGGGGGGACAGGGGGCCCTACGAGCAGTACTTC. Amino acid sequence: CAIGGDRGPYEQYF.

This clonotype came up many times. The V call is TRBV12-3 or TRBV12-4, the J call TRBJ1-1, with a tentative D call TRBD1 (5 bases). CDR3 length equals 13 residues. V gave up 8 bases and J gave up 2 bases, with 12 bases separating them. DNA for the CDR3: TGTGCCAGCCGCGTGGACATTAACACTGAAGCTTTCTTT. Its translation: CASRVDINTEAFF.

This clonotype was seen just once. The chain carries TRBV5-1 and TRBJ1-1, with 8 bases lining up with TRBD1. The trim removed 4 bases at V and 8 bases at J, leaving 10 bases unmatched. The germline V gene encodes CDR1 SGHRS and CDR2 YFSETQ. This CDR3 comprises 14 residues. The CDR3 loop reads CASSPTVGDREAFF. The CDR3 DNA follows: TGCGCCAGCAGCCCGACCGTAGGGGACAGGGAAGCTTTCTTT.

The gene calls are TRBV20-1 and TRBJ1-6; 7 bases are shared with TRBD1. Trimming cost V 3 bases and J 6 bases; bases outside gene matches: 5. CDR1 DFQATT and CDR2 SNEGSKA come from the germline V gene (reference sequence). The CDR3 runs to 14 residues. The CDR3 DNA reads TGCAGTGCTAGTAGACAGGGTTTTAATTCACCCCTCCACTTT. Translating it yields CSASRQGFNSPLHF.

This chain uses TRBV7-2 with TRBJ1-1; TRBD1 matches 9 bases. The CDR3 spans 13 residues. Germline CDR1 reads SGHTA; CDR2 reads FQGNSA. J was trimmed by 3 bases and V by 6 bases; bases with no gene match: 2. CDR3 in amino acids: CASSTGGHTEAFF. CDR3 coding DNA: TGTGCCAGCAGTACAGGGGGCCACACTGAAGCTTTCTTT.